This TCR beta chain appears in the sequencing data of a study of blood T cell repertoires in COVID-19. Whole-study context: Specimens from acute and convalescent COVID-19 originated in the United States, Italy and Spain. PBMCs, B-cell-depleted T cells, or T cells were the source of the cDNA or gDNA that made up the material.

Study processing details: Reference gene primer amplification yielded estimated nucleated cell counts. Using immunoSEQ multiplex PCR, the repertoire was profiled, and TCRdb retains in-frame clones only, with some absent. The V and J calls and clone size were taken over from that table, and D and trimming were inferred from the DNA. There are some 42,000 clones in the sample; around 84% occur only once, and about 12% lies in the top ten. This clone is classed as medium-sized. Germline CDR1 is SEHNR and CDR2 is FQNEAQ (reference sequence). The CDR3 is made up of 14 amino acids. V shed 3 bases and J shed 4 bases, with 11 bases lying between them.

Sequencing was done on a sample of peripheral blood. V gene TRBV7-9 combines with J gene TRBJ2-3, with D unresolved. This receptor was taken from a woman in her 70s in a cohort sampled during active COVID-19. The CDR3 DNA sequence: TGTGCCAGCAGCTTCCCGGTTCCTTCAGATACGCAGTATTTT. It translates to CASSFPVPSDTQYF.